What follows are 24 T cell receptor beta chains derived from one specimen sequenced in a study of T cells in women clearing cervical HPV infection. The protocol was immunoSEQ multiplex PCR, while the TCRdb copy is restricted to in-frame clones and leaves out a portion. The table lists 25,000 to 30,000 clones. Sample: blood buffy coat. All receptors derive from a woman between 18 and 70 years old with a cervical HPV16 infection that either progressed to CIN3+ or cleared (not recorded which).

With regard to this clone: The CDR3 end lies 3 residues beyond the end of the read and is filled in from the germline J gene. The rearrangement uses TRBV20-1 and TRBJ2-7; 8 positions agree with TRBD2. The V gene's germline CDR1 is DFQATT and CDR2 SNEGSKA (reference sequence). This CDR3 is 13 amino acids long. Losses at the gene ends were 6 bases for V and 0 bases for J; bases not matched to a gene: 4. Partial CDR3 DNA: TGCAGTGCCGCCGGGACTAGCTCCTACGAG. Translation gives CSAAGTSSYE. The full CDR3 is CSAAGTSSYEQYF.

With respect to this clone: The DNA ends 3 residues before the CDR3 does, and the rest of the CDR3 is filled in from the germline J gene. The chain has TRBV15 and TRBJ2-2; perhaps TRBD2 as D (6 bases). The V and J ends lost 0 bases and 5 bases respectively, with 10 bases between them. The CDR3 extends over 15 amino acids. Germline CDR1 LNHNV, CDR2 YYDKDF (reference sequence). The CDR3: CATSRDNSGTGELFF. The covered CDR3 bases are TGTGCCACCAGCAGAGATAATAGCGGAACCGGGGAG.

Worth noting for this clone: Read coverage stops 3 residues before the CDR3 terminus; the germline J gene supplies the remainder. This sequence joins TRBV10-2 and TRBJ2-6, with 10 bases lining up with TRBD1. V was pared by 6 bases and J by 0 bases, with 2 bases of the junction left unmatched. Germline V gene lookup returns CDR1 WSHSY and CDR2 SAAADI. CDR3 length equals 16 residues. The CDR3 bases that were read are TGCGCCAGCAGGGGACAGGGGATCTCTGGGGCCAACGTC. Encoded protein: CASRGQGISGANV. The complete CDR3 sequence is CASRGQGISGANVLTF.

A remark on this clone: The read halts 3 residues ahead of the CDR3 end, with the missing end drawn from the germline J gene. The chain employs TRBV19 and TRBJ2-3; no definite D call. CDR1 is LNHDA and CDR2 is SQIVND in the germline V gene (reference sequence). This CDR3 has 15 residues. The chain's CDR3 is CASRELHRSNQPQYF. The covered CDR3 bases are TGTGCCAGTAGGGAGCTACATCGTAGCAATCAGCCG. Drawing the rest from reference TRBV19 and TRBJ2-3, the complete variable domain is DGGITQSPKYLFRKEGQNVTLSCEQNLNHDAMYWYRQDPGQGLRLIYYSQIVNDFQKGDIAEGYSVSREKKESFPLTVTSAQKNPTAFYLCASRELHRSNQPQYFGPGTRLTVL.

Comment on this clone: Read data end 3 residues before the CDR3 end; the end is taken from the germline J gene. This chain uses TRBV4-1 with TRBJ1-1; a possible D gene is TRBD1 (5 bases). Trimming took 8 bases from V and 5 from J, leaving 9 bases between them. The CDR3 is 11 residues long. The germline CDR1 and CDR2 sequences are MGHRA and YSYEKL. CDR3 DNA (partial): TGCGCCAGCTGGGGGGGGACTGAA. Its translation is CASWGGTE. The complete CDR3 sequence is CASWGGTEAFF.

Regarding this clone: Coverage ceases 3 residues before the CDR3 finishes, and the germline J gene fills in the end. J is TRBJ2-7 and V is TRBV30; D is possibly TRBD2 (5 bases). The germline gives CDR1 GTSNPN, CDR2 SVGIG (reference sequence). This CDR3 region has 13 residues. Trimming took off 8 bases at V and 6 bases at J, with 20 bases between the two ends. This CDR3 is CATEVSWSGEQYF. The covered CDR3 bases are TGTGCCACCGAGGTATCCTGGAGCGGCGAG.

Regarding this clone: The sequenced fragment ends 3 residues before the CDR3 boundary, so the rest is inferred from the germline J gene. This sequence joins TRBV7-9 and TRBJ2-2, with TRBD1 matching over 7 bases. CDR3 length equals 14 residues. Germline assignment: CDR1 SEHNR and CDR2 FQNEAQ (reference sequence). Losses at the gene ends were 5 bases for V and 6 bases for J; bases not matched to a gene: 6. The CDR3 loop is CASSGDRNAGELFF. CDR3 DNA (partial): TGTGCCAGCAGCGGGGACAGAAACGCCGGGGAG. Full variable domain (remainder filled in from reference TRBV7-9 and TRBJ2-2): DTGVSQNPRHKITKRGQNVTFRCDPISEHNRLYWYRQTLGQGPEFLTYFQNEAQLEKSRLLSDRFSAERPKGSFSTLEIQRTEQGDSAMYLCASSGDRNAGELFFGEGSRLTVL.

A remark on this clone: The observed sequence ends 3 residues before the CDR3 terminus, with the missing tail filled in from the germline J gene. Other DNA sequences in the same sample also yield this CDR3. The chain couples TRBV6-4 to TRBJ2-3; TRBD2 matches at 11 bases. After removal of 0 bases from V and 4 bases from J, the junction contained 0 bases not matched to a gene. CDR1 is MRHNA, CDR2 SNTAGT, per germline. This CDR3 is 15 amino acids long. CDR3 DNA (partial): TGTGCCAGCAGTGACTCTAGCGGGGGGGCAGATACG. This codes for CASSDSSGGADT. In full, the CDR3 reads CASSDSSGGADTQYF.

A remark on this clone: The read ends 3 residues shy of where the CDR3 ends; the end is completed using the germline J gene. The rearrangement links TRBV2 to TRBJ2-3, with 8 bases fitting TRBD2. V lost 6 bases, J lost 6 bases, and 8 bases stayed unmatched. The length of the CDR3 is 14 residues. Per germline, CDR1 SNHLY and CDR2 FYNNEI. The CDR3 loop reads CASRESGGKDTQYF. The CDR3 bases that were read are TGTGCCAGCAGGGAAAGCGGGGGTAAGGATACG.

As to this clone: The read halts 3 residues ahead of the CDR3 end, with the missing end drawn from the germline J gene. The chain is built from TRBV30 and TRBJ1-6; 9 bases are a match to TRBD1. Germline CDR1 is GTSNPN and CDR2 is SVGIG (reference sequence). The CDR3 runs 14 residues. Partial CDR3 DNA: TGTGCCTGGAGTAACCTCGGGACAGGGTGGTCC. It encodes CAWSNLGTGWS. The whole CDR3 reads CAWSNLGTGWSLHF.

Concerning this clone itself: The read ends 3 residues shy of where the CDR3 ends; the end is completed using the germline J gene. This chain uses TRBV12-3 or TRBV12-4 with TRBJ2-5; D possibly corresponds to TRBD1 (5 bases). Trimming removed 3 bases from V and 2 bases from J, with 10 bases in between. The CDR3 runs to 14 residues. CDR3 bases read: TGTGCCAGCAGTTTTTCGGCAGGGCAAGAGACC. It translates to CASSFSAGQET. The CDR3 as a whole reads CASSFSAGQETQYF.

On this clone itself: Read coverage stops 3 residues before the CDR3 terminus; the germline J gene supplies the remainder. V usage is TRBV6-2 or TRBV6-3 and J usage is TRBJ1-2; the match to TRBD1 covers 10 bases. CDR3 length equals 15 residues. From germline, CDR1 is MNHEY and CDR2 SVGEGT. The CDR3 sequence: CASRDGTGAYYDYTF. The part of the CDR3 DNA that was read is TGTGCCAGCAGGGACGGGACAGGGGCGTACTACGAC.

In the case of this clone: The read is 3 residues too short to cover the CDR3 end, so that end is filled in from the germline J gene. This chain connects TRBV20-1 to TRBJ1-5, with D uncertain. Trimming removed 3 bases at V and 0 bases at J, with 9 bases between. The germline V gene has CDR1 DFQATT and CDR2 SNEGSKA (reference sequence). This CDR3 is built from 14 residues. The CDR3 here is CSASPGISNQPQHF. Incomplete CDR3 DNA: TGCAGTGCTAGTCCGGGTATTAGCAATCAGCCC.

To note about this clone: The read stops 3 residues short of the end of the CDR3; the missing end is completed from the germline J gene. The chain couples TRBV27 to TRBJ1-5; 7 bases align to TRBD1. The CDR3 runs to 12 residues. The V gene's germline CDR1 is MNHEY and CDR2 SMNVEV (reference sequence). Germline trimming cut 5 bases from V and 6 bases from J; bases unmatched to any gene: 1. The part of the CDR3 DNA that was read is TGTGCCAGCAGTCCAGGGGGTCAGCCC. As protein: CASSPGGQP. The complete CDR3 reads CASSPGGQPQHF.

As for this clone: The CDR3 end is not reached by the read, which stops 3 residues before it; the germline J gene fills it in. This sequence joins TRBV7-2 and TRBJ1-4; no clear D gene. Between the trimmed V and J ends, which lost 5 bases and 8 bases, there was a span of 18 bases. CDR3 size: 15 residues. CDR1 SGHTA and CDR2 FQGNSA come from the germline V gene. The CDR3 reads CASSAVDTFLEKLFF. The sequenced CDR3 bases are TGTGCCAGCAGCGCAGTCGACACCTTCCTCGAAAAA.

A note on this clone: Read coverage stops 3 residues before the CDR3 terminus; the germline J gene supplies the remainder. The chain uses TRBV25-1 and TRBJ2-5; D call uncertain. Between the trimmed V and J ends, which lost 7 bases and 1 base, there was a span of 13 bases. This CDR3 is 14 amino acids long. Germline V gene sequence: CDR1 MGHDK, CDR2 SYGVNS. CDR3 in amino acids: CASTPPLSQETQYF. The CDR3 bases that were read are TGTGCCAGCACCCCCCCTCTCAGCCAAGAGACC.

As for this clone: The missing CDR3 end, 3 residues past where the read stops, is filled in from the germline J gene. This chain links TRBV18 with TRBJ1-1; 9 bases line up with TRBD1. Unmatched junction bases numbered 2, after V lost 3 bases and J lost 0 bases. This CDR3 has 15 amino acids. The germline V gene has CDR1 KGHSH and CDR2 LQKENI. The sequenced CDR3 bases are TGTGCCAGCTCACCGGGACAGGGATTGAACACTGAA. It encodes CASSPGQGLNTE. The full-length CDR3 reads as CASSPGQGLNTEAFF.

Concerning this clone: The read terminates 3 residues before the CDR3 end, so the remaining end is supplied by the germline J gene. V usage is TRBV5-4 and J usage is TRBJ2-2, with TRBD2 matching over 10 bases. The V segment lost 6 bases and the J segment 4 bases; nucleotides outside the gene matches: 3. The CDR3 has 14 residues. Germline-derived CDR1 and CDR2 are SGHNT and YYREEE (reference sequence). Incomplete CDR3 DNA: TGTGCCAGCAATGAGCGGGGGGGCACCGGGGAG. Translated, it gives CASNERGGTGE. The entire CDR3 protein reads CASNERGGTGELFF. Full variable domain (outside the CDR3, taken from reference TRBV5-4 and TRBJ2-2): ETGVTQSPTHLIKTRGQQVTLRCSSQSGHNTVSWYQQALGQGPQFIFQYYREEENGRGNFPPRFSGLQFPNYSSELNVNALELDDSALYLCASNERGGTGELFFGEGSRLTVL.

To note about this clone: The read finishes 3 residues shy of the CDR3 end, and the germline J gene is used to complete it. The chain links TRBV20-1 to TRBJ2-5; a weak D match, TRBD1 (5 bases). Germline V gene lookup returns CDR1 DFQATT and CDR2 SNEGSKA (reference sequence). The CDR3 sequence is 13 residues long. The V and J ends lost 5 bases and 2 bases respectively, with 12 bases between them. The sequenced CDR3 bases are TGCAGTGCTCCCCAGGGTACTCAAGAGACC. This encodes CSAPQGTQET. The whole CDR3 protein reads CSAPQGTQETQYF.

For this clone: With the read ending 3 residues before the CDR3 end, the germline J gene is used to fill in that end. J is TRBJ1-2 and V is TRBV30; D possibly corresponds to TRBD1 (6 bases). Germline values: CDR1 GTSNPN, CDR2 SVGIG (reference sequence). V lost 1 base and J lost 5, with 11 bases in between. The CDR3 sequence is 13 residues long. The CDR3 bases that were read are TGTGCCTGGAGTGCCACAGGGAGGTATGGC. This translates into CAWSATGRYG. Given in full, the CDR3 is CAWSATGRYGYTF.

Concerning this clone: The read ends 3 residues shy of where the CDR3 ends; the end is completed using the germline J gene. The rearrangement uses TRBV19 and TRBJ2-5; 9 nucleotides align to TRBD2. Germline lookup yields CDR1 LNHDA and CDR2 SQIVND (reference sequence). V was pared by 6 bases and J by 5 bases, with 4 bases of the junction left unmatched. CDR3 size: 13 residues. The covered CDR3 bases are TGTGCCAGTAGCACTAGCGGGTGGGAGACC. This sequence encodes CASSTSGWET. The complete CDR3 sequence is CASSTSGWETQYF.

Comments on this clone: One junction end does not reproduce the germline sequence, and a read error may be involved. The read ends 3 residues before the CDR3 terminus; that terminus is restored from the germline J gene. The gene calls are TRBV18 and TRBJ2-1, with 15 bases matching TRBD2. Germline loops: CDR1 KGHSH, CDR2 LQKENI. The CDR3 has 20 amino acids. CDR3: CASSPQRGLAGGPNSNEQFF. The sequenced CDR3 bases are TGTGCCAGCTCGCCACAACGAGGACTAGCGGGGGGGCCGAATTCCAATGAG.

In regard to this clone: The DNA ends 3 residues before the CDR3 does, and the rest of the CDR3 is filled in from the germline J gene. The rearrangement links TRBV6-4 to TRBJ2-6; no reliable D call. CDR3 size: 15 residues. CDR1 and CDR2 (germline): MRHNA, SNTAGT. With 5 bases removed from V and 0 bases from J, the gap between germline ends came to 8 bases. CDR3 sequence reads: CASSPDISGANVLTF. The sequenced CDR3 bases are TGTGCCAGCAGTCCCGACATCTCTGGGGCCAACGTC.

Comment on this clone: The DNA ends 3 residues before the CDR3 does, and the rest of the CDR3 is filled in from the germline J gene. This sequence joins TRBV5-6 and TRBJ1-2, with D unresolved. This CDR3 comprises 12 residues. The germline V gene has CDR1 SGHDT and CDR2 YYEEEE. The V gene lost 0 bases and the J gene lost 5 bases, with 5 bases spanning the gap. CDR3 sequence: CASSLDRYGYTF. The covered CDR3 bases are TGTGCCAGCAGCTTGGACAGATATGGC.